These 22 T cell receptor beta chains share one sample of origin, sequenced in a study of blood T cell repertoires in COVID-19. Generated by immunoSEQ multiplex PCR, the TCRdb table keeps only in-frame clones and is missing some. Counted here are 13,000 to 15,000 clones, approximately 92% occurring once; the ten biggest clones make up less than 10%. Sample: peripheral blood. These receptor sequences come from a human donor with active COVID-19. The donor label of this sample is uncertain.

The V call is TRBV11-2, the J call TRBJ2-3; 11 bases align to TRBD2. The ends lost 6 bases at V and 7 bases at J; junction bases unmatched: 6. The CDR3 is made up of 14 amino acids. CDR1 is SGHAT and CDR2 is FQNNGV in the germline V gene. This CDR3 is CASRHRLAGNTQYF. CDR3 in DNA: TGTGCCAGCAGACACCGACTAGCGGGGAATACGCAGTATTTT.

V and J are TRBV19 and TRBJ1-1, with D maybe TRBD1 (6 bases). Germline V lookup: CDR1 LNHDA, CDR2 SQIVND (reference sequence). The length of the CDR3 is 13 residues. Trimming removed 4 bases from V and 8 bases from J, with 14 bases in between. The CDR3 DNA follows: TGTGCCAGTAGTACGAAGTTGGGGGCAGAAGCTTTCTTT. It yields the protein CASSTKLGAEAFF.

The V call is TRBV4-1, the J call TRBJ2-2; 9 bases map to TRBD2. Trimming took 4 bases from V and 2 from J; bases not matched to a gene: 5. Germline loops: CDR1 MGHRA, CDR2 YSYEKL. CDR3 length: 16 amino acids. The CDR3 nucleotides are TGCGCCAGCAGCCTCTCGGGACTAGCAAACACCGGGGAGCTGTTTTTT. Its translation is CASSLSGLANTGELFF.

The rearrangement joins TRBV7-8 to TRBJ1-2, with D perhaps matching TRBD1 (6 bases). Looked up from germline, CDR1 is SGHVS and CDR2 is FQNEAQ. The V gene lost 5 bases and the J gene lost 8 bases, with 15 bases spanning the gap. There are 13 residues in the CDR3. The CDR3 DNA reads as TGTGCCAGCAGCCCGGACAGAGATTACGGCTACACCTTC. Its protein is CASSPDRDYGYTF.

The DNA for the CDR3 is TGTGCCAGCAGCTGGAGGCCCCGGGACAGATATTCACCCCTCCACTTT. Translated: CASSWRPRDRYSPLHF. This rearrangement joins TRBV5-6 to TRBJ1-6; 7 nucleotides align to TRBD1. The V gene's germline CDR1 is SGHDT and CDR2 YYEEEE. With V trimmed by 3 bases and J by 8 bases, 11 bases remained unmatched. The CDR3 runs 16 residues.

The J gene is TRBJ1-2, the V gene TRBV5-4; tentatively, D is TRBD1 (6 bases). CDR3 length: 13 amino acids. Germline V gene lookup returns CDR1 SGHNT and CDR2 YYREEE (reference sequence). V was pared by 4 bases and J by 4 bases, with 11 bases between. The CDR3 nucleotides read TGTGCCAGCAGCCGCGACAGGACCTATGGCTACACCTTC. It translates to CASSRDRTYGYTF.

This clone was counted once. The chain couples TRBV29-1 to TRBJ2-3; D ambiguous. Germline CDR1 reads SQVTM; CDR2 reads ANQGSEA. Trimming stripped 4 bases from V and 4 bases from J, with 6 bases between. This CDR3 contains 11 residues. This CDR3 is CSVAVADTQYF. CDR3 nucleotides: TGCAGCGTTGCAGTCGCAGATACGCAGTATTTT.

V gene TRBV5-1 combines with J gene TRBJ2-5; no clear D gene. The germline V gene has CDR1 SGHRS and CDR2 YFSETQ. Trimming cost V 2 bases and J 5 bases, with 7 bases left between them. There are 12 residues in the CDR3. CDR3 residues: CASSFDIETQYF. DNA of the CDR3: TGCGCCAGCAGCTTCGACATCGAGACCCAGTACTTC.

The chain carries TRBV24-1 and TRBJ2-3; a weak D match, TRBD1 (5 bases). CDR1 and CDR2 (germline): KGHDR, SFDVKD. V was pared by 4 bases and J by 0 bases, with 10 bases between. The CDR3 consists of 15 residues. CDR3 bases: TGTGCCACCAGTGACCCAGGGTTAAGCACAGATACGCAGTATTTT. This translates into CATSDPGLSTDTQYF.

The chain recombines TRBV29-1 with TRBJ2-7, with D tentatively TRBD2 (6 bases). From germline, CDR1 is SQVTM and CDR2 ANQGSEA. Trimming left V 6 bases short and J 0 bases short, with 12 bases between. The CDR3 length is 13 residues. CDR3 nucleotides: TGCAGCGTACACCTCGGGAGCTCCTACGAGCAGTACTTC. It specifies CSVHLGSSYEQYF.

The V gene is TRBV6-4, the J gene TRBJ2-3, with 12 bases matching TRBD2. J lost 8 bases, V lost 4 bases, and 7 bases had no gene match. The CDR3 totals 15 residues. Germline V gene data show CDR1 as MRHNA and CDR2 as SNTAGT. The CDR3 region has the DNA TGTGCCAGCAGTGTTGAAGGACTAGCGGGGAGTACGCAGTATTTT. Translation: CASSVEGLAGSTQYF.

The J gene is TRBJ2-3, the V gene TRBV24-1, with a possible D match to TRBD1 (5 bases). The germline CDR1 and CDR2 sequences are KGHDR and SFDVKD. This CDR3 comprises 16 residues. Trimming removed 4 bases from V and 1 base from J, with 14 bases in between. CDR3 loop: CATSDVSGSGTDTQYF. The CDR3 DNA reads TGTGCCACCAGTGACGTTTCAGGGTCCGGCACAGATACGCAGTATTTT.

The chain recombines TRBV15 with TRBJ2-2; the match to TRBD2 covers 9 bases. This CDR3 has 17 amino acids. CDR1 and CDR2 (germline): LNHNV, YYDKDF (reference sequence). J lost 0 bases, V lost 2 bases, and 4 bases had no gene match. The DNA for the CDR3 is TGTGCCACCAGCAGATCAGCGGGAGGCTCGAACACCGGGGAGCTGTTTTTT. Translation: CATSRSAGGSNTGELFF.

The chain joins TRBV7-2 to TRBJ2-2; no clear D. Trimming took off 1 base at V and 0 bases at J, with 6 bases between the two ends. The CDR3 runs 15 residues. Germline V gives CDR1 SGHTA, CDR2 FQGNSA. CDR3 in amino acids: CASSLDITNTGELFF. The DNA of the CDR3 is TGTGCCAGCAGCTTAGATATTACGAACACCGGGGAGCTGTTTTTT.

This sequence joins TRBV7-2 and TRBJ1-2, with D hard to call. Trimming shortened V by 6 bases and J by 8 bases, and 13 bases separated the two germline ends. This CDR3 has 12 amino acids. The V gene's germline CDR1 is SGHTA and CDR2 FQGNSA. CDR3 loop: CASRFRGGGYTF. Here the CDR3 DNA reads TGTGCCAGCAGGTTCCGGGGAGGCGGCTACACCTTC.

The V gene is TRBV6-6, the J gene TRBJ2-5; no reliable D call. The CDR3 consists of 16 residues. Germline V gives CDR1 MNHNY, CDR2 SVGAGI (reference sequence). V gave up 2 bases and J gave up 2 bases, with 15 bases separating them. The CDR3 loop reads CASSYGPRGVQETQYF. In DNA, the CDR3 is TGTGCCAGCAGTTACGGCCCGCGAGGAGTACAAGAGACCCAGTACTTC.

This clone was picked up one time. The chain carries TRBV6-5 and TRBJ2-7; possible D gene TRBD1, 6 bases. Germline CDR1 is MNHEY and CDR2 is SVGAGI. V lost 0 bases and J lost 4, with 16 bases in between. The CDR3 consists of 16 residues. CDR3 sequence (DNA): TGTGCCAGCAGTTACTCGCAGGGGCCTAAACCGTACGAGCAGTACTTC. This encodes CASSYSQGPKPYEQYF.

The chain combines TRBV7-2 with TRBJ1-2; TRBD1 is a possible D gene (6 bases). Looked up from germline, CDR1 is SGHTA and CDR2 is FQGNSA. The CDR3 sequence is 15 residues long. Between the trimmed V and J ends, which lost 0 bases and 4 bases, there was a span of 12 bases. The CDR3 DNA reads as TGTGCCAGCAGCTTAGCTAGGAAGGACAGCTATGGCTACACCTTC. Translating gives CASSLARKDSYGYTF.

This clone was recorded only once. The chain carries TRBV30 and TRBJ2-2, with TRBD1 as a possible D gene (6 bases). Germline V gene sequence: CDR1 GTSNPN, CDR2 SVGIG (reference sequence). Trimming removed 8 bases at V and 2 bases at J, with 18 bases between. The CDR3 extends over 15 amino acids. CDR3 coding DNA: TGTGCCGCTCTAACCCGGGACATTAACACCGGGGAGCTGTTTTTT. It codes for CAALTRDINTGELFF.

The chain combines TRBV28 with TRBJ2-7, with TRBD2 as a possible D gene (6 bases). With 6 bases removed from V and 7 bases from J, the gap between germline ends came to 22 bases. Germline lookup yields CDR1 MDHEN and CDR2 SYDVKM. The CDR3 spans 15 residues. The CDR3 reads CASRLGGTALREQYF. CDR3 nucleotides: TGTGCCAGCAGGCTAGGTGGGACTGCTTTACGGGAGCAGTACTTC.

The V gene is TRBV5-1, the J gene TRBJ2-3; D is uncertain. The CDR3 covers 14 residues. From germline, CDR1 is SGHRS and CDR2 YFSETQ. V gave up 4 bases and J gave up 3 bases, with 12 bases separating them. The CDR3 DNA sequence: TGCGCCAGCAGCGGTGTCAGTGGTACAGATACGCAGTATTTT. Protein: CASSGVSGTDTQYF.

As DNA, the CDR3 is TGTGCCAGCAGCTTAGTCGGACAGGGGCCTGAGCAGTTCTTC. Its protein is CASSLVGQGPEQFF. The V gene is TRBV7-9, the J gene TRBJ2-1, with 9 bases identical to TRBD1. The ends lost 1 base at V and 9 bases at J; junction bases unmatched: 4. The CDR3 length is 14 residues. From germline, CDR1 is SEHNR and CDR2 FQNEAQ (reference sequence). Looking up the rest from reference TRBV7-9 and TRBJ2-1 gives the full variable domain: DTGVSQNPRHKITKRGQNVTFRCDPISEHNRLYWYRQTLGQGPEFLTYFQNEAQLEKSRLLSDRFSAERPKGSFSTLEIQRTEQGDSAMYLCASSLVGQGPEQFFGPGTRLTVL.